The 32 T cell receptor beta chains below all came from one sample that was sequenced in a study of blood T cell repertoires in COVID-19. Only in-frame clones appear in the TCRdb table, and some are missing; sequencing was by immunoSEQ multiplex PCR. The data contain about 190,000 clones, around 87% of them singletons. Sequenced input: peripheral blood. The origin of the receptors is a man aged 35 to 55 with active or convalescent COVID-19.

The V and J genes are TRBV11-1 and TRBJ1-1; D might be TRBD1 (6 bases). Germline V gene data show CDR1 as SGHAT and CDR2 as FQDESV (reference sequence). This CDR3 is 13 amino acids long. V was cut by 6 bases and J by 1 base, with 9 bases left in between. DNA for the CDR3: TGTGCCAGCAGAAAGGACAGGAACACTGAAGCTTTCTTT. Its protein is CASRKDRNTEAFF.

The gene calls are TRBV24-1 and TRBJ2-5, with TRBD1 matching 8 bases. This CDR3 has 13 residues. Looked up from germline, CDR1 is KGHDR and CDR2 is SFDVKD. V lost 9 bases and J lost 5; bases outside the gene matches: 7. The CDR3 sequence is CATGTGGRETQYF. The CDR3 DNA reads as TGTGCCACCGGGACAGGCGGCCGGGAGACCCAGTACTTC.

The V call is TRBV5-1, the J call TRBJ2-3; D uncertain. The V gene lost 1 base and the J gene lost 4 bases, with 13 bases spanning the gap. This CDR3 spans 15 amino acids. The germline V gene encodes CDR1 SGHRS and CDR2 YFSETQ. CDR3 sequence: CASSLIEMAPDTQYF. CDR3 in DNA: TGCGCCAGCAGCTTGATTGAAATGGCCCCAGATACGCAGTATTTT.

The chain combines TRBV11-3 with TRBJ2-1; weak D call: TRBD1 (6 bases). The germline V gene has CDR1 SGHNT and CDR2 YENEEA. This CDR3 is built from 16 residues. Trimming shortened V by 4 bases and J by 0 bases, and 13 bases separated the two germline ends. In DNA form, the CDR3 reads TGTGCCAGCAGCTCGGCAGGGGCCAGCTCCTACAATGAGCAGTTCTTC. This sequence encodes CASSSAGASSYNEQFF.

The J gene is TRBJ2-3, the V gene TRBV28; 9 bases are shared with TRBD2. Germline-derived CDR1 and CDR2 are MDHEN and SYDVKM. The V segment lost 7 bases and the J segment 2 bases; nucleotides outside the gene matches: 19. The CDR3 contains 19 residues. The CDR3 is CASTEGLAGFTPHTDTQYF. For the CDR3, the DNA is TGTGCCAGCACCGAAGGGCTAGCGGGGTTCACCCCCCACACAGATACGCAGTATTTT.

V and J are TRBV29-1 and TRBJ1-1; 11 bases are a match to TRBD1. CDR3 length equals 13 residues. Germline assignment: CDR1 SQVTM and CDR2 ANQGSEA. Trimming cost V 3 bases and J 7 bases; bases outside gene matches: 4. The CDR3: CSVEGTGGFEAFF. DNA for the CDR3: TGCAGCGTTGAGGGGACAGGGGGTTTTGAAGCTTTCTTT. The whole variable domain, remainder taken from reference TRBV29-1 and TRBJ1-1, is SAVISQKPSRDICQRGTSLTIQCQVDSQVTMMFWYRQQPGQSLTLIATANQGSEATYESGFVIDKFPISRPNLTFSTLTVSNMSPEDSSIYLCSVEGTGGFEAFFGQGTRLTVV.

This clone was seen a handful of times. The chain links TRBV10-3 to TRBJ1-2, with 10 bases identical to TRBD1. Germline trimming cut 10 bases from V and 6 bases from J; bases unmatched to any gene: 8. Germline CDR1 and CDR2: ENHRY and SYGVKD. The length of the CDR3 is 13 residues. The CDR3 is CATNGQGVDGYTF. In DNA form, the CDR3 reads TGTGCCACCAATGGACAGGGGGTTGATGGCTACACCTTC.

The chain recombines TRBV19 with TRBJ1-5; 8 nucleotides agree with TRBD1. Looked up from germline, CDR1 is LNHDA and CDR2 is SQIVND (reference sequence). The CDR3 has 16 residues. Trimming cost V 7 bases and J 6 bases; bases outside gene matches: 14. The chain's CDR3 is CASNRAQGALGQPQHF. In DNA, the CDR3 is TGTGCCAGTAATAGGGCCCAGGGGGCGCTGGGTCAGCCCCAGCATTTT.

This sequence joins TRBV27 and TRBJ1-1; TRBD1 matches 9 bases. The ends lost 5 bases at V and 4 bases at J; junction bases unmatched: 5. CDR3 length: 14 amino acids. Germline V gives CDR1 MNHEY, CDR2 SMNVEV (reference sequence). The CDR3 sequence is CASSAGTGFTEAFF. Written as DNA, the CDR3 is TGTGCCAGCAGTGCCGGGACAGGGTTCACTGAAGCTTTCTTT.

This CDR3 is CASSLGYGTYEQYF. The CDR3 nucleotides are TGTGCCAGCAGTTTAGGCTACGGGACCTACGAGCAGTACTTC. The V call is TRBV27, the J call TRBJ2-7, with D maybe TRBD2 (5 bases). CDR1 and CDR2 from the germline V gene are MNHEY and SMNVEV (reference sequence). There are 14 residues in the CDR3. Between the trimmed V and J ends, which lost 2 bases and 2 bases, there was a span of 10 bases.

The CDR3 spells CASRPQGVYTEAFF. CDR3 coding DNA: TGTGCCAGCAGACCCCAGGGGGTATATACTGAAGCTTTCTTT. This chain uses TRBV25-1 with TRBJ1-1, with 7 nucleotides matching TRBD1. Germline lookup yields CDR1 MGHDK and CDR2 SYGVNS. The CDR3 spans 14 residues. J lost 5 bases, V lost 6 bases, and 9 bases had no gene match.

This clone was found once. The J gene is TRBJ2-5, the V gene TRBV27; 9 nucleotides match TRBD2. Trimming at V came to 3 bases and at J to 5 bases, leaving 16 bases not matched to a gene. In germline, CDR1 is MNHEY, CDR2 SMNVEV (reference sequence). CDR3 length equals 18 residues. CDR3 protein: CASSFEGSGRGGLETQYF. CDR3 sequence (DNA): TGTGCCAGCAGTTTTGAGGGCTCCGGGCGGGGGGGCTTGGAGACCCAGTACTTC.

This clone was observed once. The V and J genes are TRBV18 and TRBJ1-6; D gene unclear. Germline values: CDR1 KGHSH, CDR2 LQKENI. V lost 0 bases and J 10 bases, leaving 10 bases between the germline ends. The CDR3 spans 14 residues. CDR3 coding DNA: TGTGCCAGCTCACCACCGGGTCCCGGGTCACCCCTCCACTTT. Translation gives CASSPPGPGSPLHF.

V and J are TRBV4-1 and TRBJ1-2; D is uncertain. The length of the CDR3 is 14 residues. Between the trimmed V and J ends, which lost 1 base and 4 bases, there was a span of 10 bases. Germline values: CDR1 MGHRA, CDR2 YSYEKL. CDR3 DNA sequence: TGCGCCAGCAGCCAAGGAGGGCAGCTCTATGGCTACACCTTC. Amino acids: CASSQGGQLYGYTF.

This chain connects TRBV19 to TRBJ1-4; tentative D call: TRBD1 (6 bases). Trimming removed 7 bases at V and 8 bases at J, with 17 bases between. This CDR3 is built from 14 residues. CDR1 is LNHDA and CDR2 is SQIVND in the germline V gene (reference sequence). CDR3 sequence: CASKNGPGDEKLFF. The CDR3 bases are TGTGCCAGTAAGAACGGGCCAGGGGACGAAAAACTGTTTTTT.

The chain uses TRBV19 and TRBJ2-7; 7 bases line up with TRBD2. Germline V CDR1 and CDR2: LNHDA, SQIVND (reference sequence). The ends lost 6 bases at V and 2 bases at J; junction bases unmatched: 10. The CDR3 contains 15 residues. The CDR3 region is CASRIGAGEAYEQYF. DNA of the CDR3: TGTGCCAGTAGAATCGGCGCGGGGGAAGCCTACGAGCAGTACTTC.

This clone has more than one count but fewer than ten. One junction end disagrees with the germline gene, perhaps due to a read error. The chain is built from TRBV6-1 and TRBJ1-2; a weak D match, TRBD1 (5 bases). The length of the CDR3 is 11 residues. Germline V gene sequence: CDR1 MNHNS, CDR2 SASEGT. The CDR3 loop is CASSEAFPQGF. DNA of the CDR3: TGTGCCAGCAGTGAAGCGTTTCCCCAGGGCTTC.

The rearrangement links TRBV7-9 to TRBJ2-3; maybe TRBD2 (6 bases). The CDR3 sequence is 13 residues long. Trimming removed 1 base from V and 6 bases from J, with 8 bases in between. Germline CDR1 and CDR2: SEHNR and FQNEAQ (reference sequence). Written as DNA, the CDR3 is TGTGCCAGCAGCTTAGGGACTATGGATACGCAGTATTTT. This sequence encodes CASSLGTMDTQYF. Based on the CDR3 plus reference TRBV7-9 and TRBJ2-3, the full variable domain is DTGVSQNPRHKITKRGQNVTFRCDPISEHNRLYWYRQTLGQGPEFLTYFQNEAQLEKSRLLSDRFSAERPKGSFSTLEIQRTEQGDSAMYLCASSLGTMDTQYFGPGTRLTVL.

This chain joins TRBV13 and TRBJ1-4, with TRBD1 matching over 9 bases. CDR3 length: 17 residues. Trimming at V came to 4 bases and at J to 0 bases, leaving 6 bases not matched to a gene. Per the germline V gene, CDR1 is PRHDT and CDR2 is FYEKMQ (reference sequence). The CDR3: CASSSGTGIATNEKLFF. The CDR3 coding sequence is TGTGCCAGCAGCTCCGGGACAGGGATTGCAACTAATGAAAAACTGTTTTTT.

This clone was counted once. The chain uses TRBV20-1 and TRBJ1-5; D not certain. Trimming stripped 3 bases from V and 8 bases from J, with 11 bases between. The CDR3 sequence is 12 residues long. CDR1 is DFQATT and CDR2 is SNEGSKA in the germline V gene (reference sequence). DNA for the CDR3: TGCAGTGCTAGTAACAGTTTTGAGCCCCAGCATTTT. Protein sequence: CSASNSFEPQHF.

J is TRBJ1-3 and V is TRBV6-1; 9 bases match TRBD1. J lost 3 bases, V lost 4 bases, and 13 bases had no gene match. Germline V CDR1 and CDR2: MNHNS, SASEGT. The CDR3 runs 18 residues. The CDR3 loop reads CASSALGQGQRSGNTIYF. CDR3 bases: TGTGCCAGCAGTGCTCTAGGACAGGGGCAGAGGAGTGGAAACACCATATATTTT.

This rearrangement joins TRBV29-1 to TRBJ2-5; D is perhaps TRBD1 (5 bases). Per the germline V gene, CDR1 is SQVTM and CDR2 is ANQGSEA. CDR3 size: 13 residues. V was clipped by 6 bases and J by 5 bases, with 16 bases between them. The chain's CDR3 is CSVQGPLGETQYF. For the CDR3, the DNA is TGCAGCGTCCAGGGCCCCTTAGGGGAGACCCAGTACTTC.

V usage is TRBV5-1 and J usage is TRBJ2-7, with TRBD1 matching 7 bases. Germline V CDR1 and CDR2: SGHRS, YFSETQ. The ends lost 4 bases at V and 5 bases at J; junction bases unmatched: 3. The CDR3 loop spans 12 amino acids. The CDR3: CASSTDRDEQYF. DNA of the CDR3: TGCGCCAGCAGCACAGACAGGGACGAGCAGTACTTC.

The chain combines TRBV5-1 with TRBJ1-6; 7 bases match TRBD1. CDR3 size: 15 residues. V shed 0 bases, J shed 7 bases, and the junction held 4 bases outside the gene matches. Germline loops: CDR1 SGHRS, CDR2 YFSETQ. CDR3 DNA: TGCGCCAGCAGCTTGGGGACAGGTCCCAATTCACCCCTCCACTTT. Its translation: CASSLGTGPNSPLHF. The variable domain in full, with the rest retrieved from reference TRBV5-1 and TRBJ1-6, is KAGVTQTPRYLIKTRGQQVTLSCSPISGHRSVSWYQQTPGQGLQFLFEYFSETQRNKGNFPGRFSGRQFSNSRSEMNVSTLELGDSALYLCASSLGTGPNSPLHFGNGTRLTVT.

This clone was found a few times. The rearrangement uses TRBV2 and TRBJ1-4; TRBD1 matches at 10 bases. Germline-derived CDR1 and CDR2 are SNHLY and FYNNEI. This CDR3 has 15 amino acids. V trimming: 6 bases; J trimming: 4 bases; junction bases outside the gene matches: 5. The CDR3 bases are TGTGCCAGCAGGCCGGACAGGGGGGGTAATGAAAAACTGTTTTTT. Translation gives CASRPDRGGNEKLFF. The full variable domain, with the rest looked up from reference TRBV2 and TRBJ1-4, is EPEVTQTPSHQVTQMGQEVILRCVPISNHLYFYWYRQILGQKVEFLVSFYNNEISEKSEIFDDQFSVERPDGSNFTLKIRSTKLEDSAMYFCASRPDRGGNEKLFFGSGTQLSVL.

This clone has more than one count but fewer than ten. This chain links TRBV4-3 with TRBJ1-3; D unresolved. CDR1 is LGHNA and CDR2 is YSLEER in the germline V gene. This CDR3 has 13 residues. V lost 1 base and J lost 2, with 3 bases in between. The CDR3 DNA reads TGCGCCAGCAGCCAAGTTACTGGAAACACCATATATTTT. Residues: CASSQVTGNTIYF.

The chain recombines TRBV6-1 with TRBJ2-5; no reliable D call. The germline V gene encodes CDR1 MNHNS and CDR2 SASEGT. The length of the CDR3 is 12 residues. Trimming cost V 2 bases and J 4 bases, with 5 bases left between them. The CDR3 protein is CASSEYGETQYF. The CDR3 coding sequence is TGTGCCAGCAGTGAATACGGAGAGACCCAGTACTTC.

This clone was detected once. The rearrangement uses TRBV7-9 and TRBJ1-1, with 10 bases lining up with TRBD1. Germline values: CDR1 SEHNR, CDR2 FQNEAQ (reference sequence). The CDR3 has 15 amino acids. Unmatched junction bases numbered 6, after V lost 5 bases and J lost 3 bases. The CDR3 is CASSADRGRDTEAFF. For the CDR3, the DNA is TGTGCCAGCAGCGCCGACAGGGGGCGAGACACTGAAGCTTTCTTT.

The chain recombines TRBV27 with TRBJ2-1, with TRBD2 matching over 9 bases. The CDR3 runs to 17 residues. V was pared by 5 bases and J by 3 bases, with 11 bases of the junction left unmatched. Per the germline V gene, CDR1 is MNHEY and CDR2 is SMNVEV (reference sequence). CDR3 in amino acids: CASSPLTSGPYYNEQFF. CDR3 in DNA: TGTGCCAGCAGTCCCCTCACTAGCGGGCCTTACTACAATGAGCAGTTCTTC.

This clone has at least ten counts. The rearrangement joins TRBV29-1 to TRBJ1-4; D gene uncertain. From germline, CDR1 is SQVTM and CDR2 ANQGSEA. Trimming left V 3 bases short and J 12 bases short, with 8 bases between. The CDR3 covers 10 residues. The DNA for the CDR3 is TGCAGCGTTGATGGTGGAGAACTGTTTTTT. It encodes CSVDGGELFF.

The V call is TRBV25-1, the J call TRBJ1-3; D is possibly TRBD1 (5 bases). From germline, CDR1 is MGHDK and CDR2 SYGVNS. Trimming took off 6 bases at V and 4 bases at J, with 16 bases between the two ends. The CDR3 is made up of 15 amino acids. The CDR3 protein is CASSPTGVGGNTIYF. The CDR3 region has the DNA TGTGCCAGCAGCCCGACGGGGGTGGGAGGAAACACCATATATTTT.

The CDR3 loop reads CASSDSSGGLNEQFF. In nucleotides, the CDR3 is TGTGCCAGCAGCGATTCTAGCGGGGGGCTCAATGAGCAGTTCTTC. This chain joins TRBV7-2 and TRBJ2-1; 11 bases match TRBD2. CDR1 and CDR2 from the germline V gene are SGHTA and FQGNSA. Unmatched junction bases numbered 6, after V lost 5 bases and J lost 6 bases. The length of the CDR3 is 15 residues. The complete variable domain, with remaining parts taken from reference TRBV7-2 and TRBJ2-1, reads GAGVSQSPSNKVTEKGKDVELRCDPISGHTALYWYRQSLGQGLEFLIYFQGNSAPDKSGLPSDRFSAERTGGSVSTLTIQRTQQEDSAVYLCASSDSSGGLNEQFFGPGTRLTVL.